Below, 11 T cell receptor beta chains from the same sample are listed, as sequenced in a study of cytomegalovirus exposure and HLA in healthy donors. PCR used 60 Vbeta primers and 13 Jbeta primers. Method: immunoSEQ multiplex PCR; TCRdb's copy keeps in-frame clones and lacks some. The data hold about 140,000 clones, with 70% to 85% observed a single time. The sequencing input was PBMCs. The receptors stem from a male donor in good health and CMV-seronegative.

The J gene is TRBJ1-2, the V gene TRBV19; D is unresolved. Trimming took 7 bases from V and 4 from J, leaving 13 bases between them. This CDR3 has 13 amino acids. Per germline, CDR1 LNHDA and CDR2 SQIVND (reference sequence). The CDR3 loop reads CASIKSPGYGYTF. The CDR3 DNA is TGTGCCAGTATCAAGTCCCCAGGCTATGGCTACACCTTC.

This clone turned up a few times. This chain links TRBV6-1 with TRBJ1-1, with D unclear. V lost 1 base and J 5 bases, leaving 11 bases between the germline ends. This CDR3 spans 14 amino acids. Germline CDR1 reads MNHNS; CDR2 reads SASEGT. The CDR3 reads CASSEDLGRTEAFF. The CDR3 DNA sequence: TGTGCCAGCAGTGAAGATTTGGGCCGGACTGAAGCTTTCTTT.

The V and J genes are TRBV5-5 and TRBJ2-7; TRBD1 matches 10 bases. CDR3 length equals 14 residues. CDR1 and CDR2 from the germline V gene are SGHKS and YYEKEE (reference sequence). The V and J ends lost 3 bases and 4 bases, in that order; junction bases with no gene match: 4. The CDR3 spells CASSWGGQGYEQYF. The DNA for the CDR3 is TGTGCCAGCAGCTGGGGGGGACAGGGGTACGAGCAGTACTTC. The full variable domain, rest sourced from reference TRBV5-5 and TRBJ2-7, is DAGVTQSPTHLIKTRGQQVTLRCSPISGHKSVSWYQQVLGQGPQFIFQYYEKEERGRGNFPDRFSARQFPNYSSELNVNALLLGDSALYLCASSWGGQGYEQYFGPGTRLTVT.

The CDR3 DNA reads TGCAGCTCGCGACAGGGGGCGGGAGGCTACACCTTC. It codes for CSSRQGAGGYTF. The chain has TRBV29-1 and TRBJ1-2; 10 bases are shared with TRBD1. With 8 bases clipped from V and 8 bases from J, the junction kept 8 bases outside the gene matches. This CDR3 spans 12 amino acids. From germline, CDR1 is SQVTM and CDR2 ANQGSEA.

The rearrangement uses TRBV4-1 and TRBJ1-2; 7 nucleotides line up with TRBD1. From germline, CDR1 is MGHRA and CDR2 YSYEKL. The CDR3 totals 17 residues. Unmatched junction bases numbered 12, after V lost 1 base and J lost 4 bases. The CDR3 spells CASSQGSGGRGGYGYTF. The CDR3 DNA follows: TGCGCCAGCAGCCAAGGGTCAGGGGGGCGCGGAGGCTATGGCTACACCTTC.

This chain connects TRBV5-4 to TRBJ2-7, with 13 bases fitting TRBD2. The length of the CDR3 is 15 residues. Per germline, CDR1 SGHNT and CDR2 YYREEE (reference sequence). After removal of 4 bases from V and 2 bases from J, the junction contained 3 bases not matched to a gene. The chain's CDR3 is CASSKGLAGPYEQYF. CDR3 in DNA: TGTGCCAGCAGCAAGGGACTAGCGGGGCCCTACGAGCAGTACTTC.

The chain employs TRBV18 and TRBJ2-1; unclear D gene. V was clipped by 2 bases and J by 4 bases, with 6 bases between them. This CDR3 has 13 amino acids. From germline, CDR1 is KGHSH and CDR2 LQKENI. The CDR3, as DNA: TGTGCCAGCTCACCAGGGCTGTACAATGAGCAGTTCTTC. Its protein is CASSPGLYNEQFF.

The chain carries TRBV5-5 and TRBJ2-7; 8 nucleotides match TRBD1. V was pared by 0 bases and J by 1 base, with 12 bases of the junction left unmatched. CDR3 length: 18 amino acids. Germline V lookup: CDR1 SGHKS, CDR2 YYEKEE (reference sequence). As DNA, the CDR3 is TGTGCCAGCAGCTTGGCTGGACAGGGTTCAATTACATCCTACGAGCAGTACTTC. Its protein is CASSLAGQGSITSYEQYF.

The V call is TRBV27, the J call TRBJ1-6; D remains unclear. In germline, CDR1 is MNHEY, CDR2 SMNVEV (reference sequence). The CDR3 runs to 18 residues. V was pared by 3 bases and J by 0 bases, with 15 bases between. DNA of the CDR3: TGTGCCAGCAGTTTGGGGAGAGAGGCCAGCTCCTATAATTCACCCCTCCACTTT. It codes for CASSLGREASSYNSPLHF.

This sequence joins TRBV27 and TRBJ2-7, with a tentative D call TRBD1 (6 bases). The germline CDR1 and CDR2 sequences are MNHEY and SMNVEV (reference sequence). The CDR3 length is 14 residues. V gave up 4 bases and J gave up 2 bases, with 12 bases separating them. The DNA for the CDR3 is TGTGCCAGCAGTTCAGGGGCGGCCCCCTACGAGCAGTACTTC. It encodes CASSSGAAPYEQYF.

On this clone: At one boundary the junction diverges from the germline segment, which might be a read error. The chain combines TRBV7-9 with TRBJ1-1; D not resolved. Germline CDR1 and CDR2: SEHNR and FQNEAQ (reference sequence). The CDR3 is 17 residues long. The CDR3 here is CSSSSGRTGIMNTEAFF. The CDR3 DNA reads as TGTTCCAGCAGCTCGGGGAGGACGGGAATAATGAACACTGAAGCTTTCTTT.